A single sample gave rise to the 27 T cell receptor beta chains below, sequenced in a study of T cell responses to AZD1222 COVID-19 vaccine. Libraries were prepared by immunoSEQ multiplex PCR; TCRdb keeps only in-frame clonotypes and omits some of them. Found here are about 150,000 clones, 80% to 95% of them singletons; the top ten hold about 3.7%. This specimen was peripheral blood, taken on day 0 of AZD1222 vaccination. The source of these receptors is an adult in good health.

The chain employs TRBV30 and TRBJ1-5; D is unclear. The ends were cut back, 1 base at V and 5 bases at J, with 9 bases in the middle. CDR1 and CDR2 from the germline V gene are GTSNPN and SVGIG (reference sequence). This CDR3 is 13 amino acids long. The CDR3 reads CAWSERVDQPQHF. Here the CDR3 DNA reads TGTGCCTGGAGTGAGAGGGTCGATCAGCCCCAGCATTTT.

This clone was recorded once. The chain has TRBV28 and TRBJ2-7; D gene unclear. The CDR3 extends over 13 amino acids. The germline CDR1 and CDR2 sequences are MDHEN and SYDVKM. The V end was cut by 5 bases, the J end by 6 bases, with 14 bases between. As DNA, the CDR3 is TGTGCCAGCAGTCCCTACTCGGCCCTCGAGCAGTACTTC. It codes for CASSPYSALEQYF. The full variable domain, rest sourced from reference TRBV28 and TRBJ2-7, is DVKVTQSSRYLVKRTGEKVFLECVQDMDHENMFWYRQDPGLGLRLIYFSYDVKMKEKGDIPEGYSVSREKKERFSLILESASTNQTSMYLCASSPYSALEQYFGPGTRLTVT.

The chain links TRBV19 to TRBJ2-7, with 9 bases aligning to TRBD1. The trim removed 5 bases at V and 9 bases at J, leaving 14 bases unmatched. The CDR3 loop spans 15 amino acids. Germline V lookup: CDR1 LNHDA, CDR2 SQIVND (reference sequence). The CDR3 bases are TGTGCCAGTAGTTCTGCCGGGACAGGGAGTCATATGCAGTACTTC. This encodes CASSSAGTGSHMQYF.

The chain carries TRBV19 and TRBJ2-1; D unresolved. With 6 bases removed from V and 0 bases from J, the gap between germline ends came to 9 bases. The V gene's germline CDR1 is LNHDA and CDR2 SQIVND (reference sequence). This CDR3 is built from 14 residues. CDR3: CASRSTSSYNEQFF. CDR3 nucleotides: TGTGCCAGTAGATCCACGAGCTCCTACAATGAGCAGTTCTTC. Filled out from reference TRBV19 and TRBJ2-1, the complete variable domain reads DGGITQSPKYLFRKEGQNVTLSCEQNLNHDAMYWYRQDPGQGLRLIYYSQIVNDFQKGDIAEGYSVSREKKESFPLTVTSAQKNPTAFYLCASRSTSSYNEQFFGPGTRLTVL.

The chain combines TRBV19 with TRBJ2-1; 7 bases are shared with TRBD2. V was clipped by 3 bases and J by 5 bases; unmatched bases: 19. From germline, CDR1 is LNHDA and CDR2 SQIVND (reference sequence). The CDR3 totals 19 residues. In nucleotides, the CDR3 is TGTGCCAGTAGTATCATCCGCGGCCCGGGCGGGAGCCGCCACAATGAGCAGTTCTTC. This sequence encodes CASSIIRGPGGSRHNEQFF. Together with reference TRBV19 and TRBJ2-1, the CDR3 gives the full variable domain: DGGITQSPKYLFRKEGQNVTLSCEQNLNHDAMYWYRQDPGQGLRLIYYSQIVNDFQKGDIAEGYSVSREKKESFPLTVTSAQKNPTAFYLCASSIIRGPGGSRHNEQFFGPGTRLTVL.

The CDR3 DNA is TGTGCTAGTGGTTTGTACCAAAGCTCCTACAATGAGCAGTTCTTC. Amino acid sequence: CASGLYQSSYNEQFF. The J gene is TRBJ2-1, the V gene TRBV12-5; no clear D gene. CDR1 is LGHNT and CDR2 is FRNRAP in the germline V gene. The V end lost 2 bases, the J end lost 0 bases, and 8 bases lay between the germline ends. There are 15 residues in the CDR3.

The CDR3 region has the DNA TGTGCCAGCAGCTGGTGGACAGGTAACACTGAAGCTTTCTTT. Its translation is CASSWWTGNTEAFF. V is TRBV14 and J is TRBJ1-1, with TRBD1 identical over 7 bases. Germline values: CDR1 SGHDN, CDR2 FVKESK. The CDR3 has 14 amino acids. The V gene end was trimmed by 5 bases and the J gene end by 2 bases; junction bases not matched to a gene: 5. Looking up the rest from reference TRBV14 and TRBJ1-1 gives the full variable domain: EAGVTQFPSHSVIEKGQTVTLRCDPISGHDNLYWYRRVMGKEIKFLLHFVKESKQDESGMPNNRFLAERTGGTYSTLKVQPAELEDSGVYFCASSWWTGNTEAFFGQGTRLTVV.

In this sample, this clone turned up once. The chain couples TRBV24-1 to TRBJ2-1; 13 nucleotides agree with TRBD2. CDR3 size: 18 residues. With 2 bases clipped from V and 0 bases from J, the junction kept 3 bases outside the gene matches. CDR1 is KGHDR, CDR2 SFDVKD, per germline. The CDR3 nucleotides are TGTGCCACCAGTGATTCACTAGCGGGAGGGAGCTCCTACAATGAGCAGTTCTTC. Translated: CATSDSLAGGSSYNEQFF.

The chain combines TRBV2 with TRBJ1-6, with D unclear. CDR1 and CDR2 from the germline V gene are SNHLY and FYNNEI. The CDR3 consists of 14 residues. V lost 4 bases and J lost 9, with 13 bases in between. The CDR3 loop is CASSVLPGLSPLHF. The DNA of the CDR3 is TGTGCCAGCAGTGTCCTGCCCGGTCTTTCACCCCTCCACTTT.

The CDR3 DNA reads TGTGCCAGCAGACTGCCCGGGGGTGAGCAGTTCTTC. Translated: CASRLPGGEQFF. The chain combines TRBV6-1 with TRBJ2-1; the D gene is possibly TRBD2 (6 bases). V was clipped by 6 bases and J by 9 bases, with 12 bases between them. Per the germline V gene, CDR1 is MNHNS and CDR2 is SASEGT. The CDR3 has 12 amino acids.

The rearrangement links TRBV7-9 to TRBJ1-2; D uncertain. The CDR3 extends over 14 amino acids. The V end was cut by 5 bases, the J end by 5 bases, with 15 bases between. Germline CDR1 and CDR2: SEHNR and FQNEAQ (reference sequence). Here the CDR3 reads CASSPLGKEYGYTF. CDR3 bases: TGTGCCAGCAGCCCCCTCGGGAAGGAGTATGGCTACACCTTC.

The CDR3 DNA reads TGTGCCAGCAGCTTGAGGGACAGGGGAAGTGGTGGCTACACCTTC. Amino acid sequence: CASSLRDRGSGGYTF. The chain has TRBV5-4 and TRBJ1-2; 10 bases are shared with TRBD1. The CDR3 extends over 15 amino acids. The J segment lost 7 bases and the V segment lost 1 base, leaving 7 bases of the junction unmatched. CDR1 and CDR2 (germline): SGHNT, YYREEE (reference sequence).

V is TRBV29-1 and J is TRBJ2-2; 7 positions match TRBD2. Germline V gives CDR1 SQVTM, CDR2 ANQGSEA. This CDR3 spans 13 amino acids. The V and J ends lost 4 bases and 5 bases, in that order; junction bases with no gene match: 4. The CDR3 DNA reads as TGCAGCGTTGGGGCTAGCGGAACCGGGGAGCTGTTTTTT. Protein product: CSVGASGTGELFF.

The genes are TRBV10-3 and TRBJ2-5; tentatively, D is TRBD1 (5 bases). Trimming took 5 bases from V and 5 from J, leaving 12 bases between them. The CDR3 loop spans 13 amino acids. CDR1 and CDR2 from the germline V gene are ENHRY and SYGVKD. In DNA, the CDR3 is TGTGCCATCAGTCCGGAGAAGGGGGAGACCCAGTACTTC. Protein sequence: CAISPEKGETQYF.

This chain uses TRBV10-2 with TRBJ1-2; D gene unclear. The CDR3 runs to 12 residues. V shed 3 bases and J shed 8 bases, with 10 bases lying between them. Germline V gene lookup returns CDR1 WSHSY and CDR2 SAAADI. The CDR3 region is CASSDGRKGYTF. CDR3 coding DNA: TGCGCCAGCAGTGATGGCAGAAAAGGCTACACCTTC.

The V and J genes are TRBV27 and TRBJ2-7; D is tentatively TRBD1 or TRBD2 (5 bases each). Germline CDR1 and CDR2: MNHEY and SMNVEV (reference sequence). Trimming took off 6 bases at V and 3 bases at J, with 6 bases between the two ends. The CDR3 contains 11 residues. CDR3 coding DNA: TGTGCCAGCAGGAGGGGCTACGAGCAGTACTTC. Encoded protein: CASRRGYEQYF.

This chain joins TRBV2 and TRBJ2-3; TRBD2 aligns across 9 bases. CDR1 is SNHLY, CDR2 FYNNEI, per germline. The trim removed 4 bases at V and 1 base at J, leaving 3 bases unmatched. The CDR3 covers 15 residues. In nucleotides, the CDR3 is TGTGCCAGCAGTGTCGCGGGAGGGGGCACAGATACGCAGTATTTT. Translated, it gives CASSVAGGGTDTQYF.

V usage is TRBV7-9 and J usage is TRBJ2-1; TRBD2 might be the D (6 bases). CDR1 is SEHNR, CDR2 FQNEAQ, per germline (reference sequence). CDR3 length: 15 amino acids. Trimming took off 2 bases at V and 7 bases at J, with 15 bases between the two ends. The CDR3 reads CASSLSELAANEQFF. CDR3 nucleotides: TGTGCCAGCAGCTTATCGGAGTTAGCGGCGAATGAGCAGTTCTTC.

The chain uses TRBV5-4 and TRBJ2-3; D ambiguous. The germline gives CDR1 SGHNT, CDR2 YYREEE (reference sequence). The CDR3 contains 14 residues. V was pared by 4 bases and J by 4 bases, with 13 bases between. CDR3 nucleotide sequence: TGTGCCAGCAGCGGGCCGGGTACGGCAGATACGCAGTATTTT. Translating it yields CASSGPGTADTQYF.

V is TRBV11-2 and J is TRBJ2-1; unclear D gene. Germline CDR1 and CDR2: SGHAT and FQNNGV. The CDR3 contains 13 residues. V was pared by 1 base and J by 3 bases, with 4 bases between. The CDR3 here is CASSLAFYNEQFF. CDR3 in DNA: TGTGCCAGCAGCTTAGCCTTCTACAATGAGCAGTTCTTC.

V usage is TRBV18 and J usage is TRBJ2-7, with 7 bases identical to TRBD2. Germline CDR1 and CDR2: KGHSH and LQKENI. V dropped 1 base and J dropped 1; count of bases not matched to a gene: 13. The CDR3 spans 18 residues. The CDR3 reads CASSPREGSARTSYEQYF. As DNA, the CDR3 is TGTGCCAGCTCACCACGGGAGGGATCTGCCCGAACATCCTACGAGCAGTACTTC.

V is TRBV18 and J is TRBJ2-7; tentative D call: TRBD1 (6 bases). The CDR3 runs to 16 residues. The V end lost 3 bases, the J end lost 0 bases, and 15 bases lay between the germline ends. Germline lookup yields CDR1 KGHSH and CDR2 LQKENI. Here the CDR3 reads CASSPLDRPDSYEQYF. The CDR3 nucleotides are TGTGCCAGCTCACCCCTGGACAGACCCGACTCCTACGAGCAGTACTTC.

This sequence joins TRBV2 and TRBJ2-7; tentative D call: TRBD2 (7 bases). Deletions cut 6 bases from V and 5 bases from J, with 17 bases between. The CDR3 runs to 14 residues. The germline V gene encodes CDR1 SNHLY and CDR2 FYNNEI. The CDR3 DNA reads TGTGCCAGCAGGAACGGGGGGCCGGGGGACGAGCAGTACTTC. Translation: CASRNGGPGDEQYF.

V usage is TRBV19 and J usage is TRBJ1-2; 8 bases map to TRBD1. Germline CDR1 is LNHDA and CDR2 is SQIVND (reference sequence). This CDR3 has 16 amino acids. V lost 4 bases, J lost 3 bases, and 10 bases stayed unmatched. The CDR3 DNA follows: TGTGCCAGTAGTACGACAGGGGCCGTGTCCTACTATGGCTACACCTTC. Its translation is CASSTTGAVSYYGYTF.

The chain couples TRBV10-2 to TRBJ2-7, with 10 positions matching TRBD2. Germline V lookup: CDR1 WSHSY, CDR2 SAAADI. Trimming took 6 bases from V and 2 from J; bases not matched to a gene: 4. This CDR3 has 14 residues. CDR3 region: CASSRGLAAYEQYF. In DNA, the CDR3 is TGCGCCAGCAGCAGAGGACTAGCGGCCTACGAGCAGTACTTC.

CDR3 DNA sequence: TGTGCCAGCACCCGGGGTCGAGGGCGGAGAGGAGAGACCCAGTACTTC. This sequence encodes CASTRGRGRRGETQYF. The chain is built from TRBV16 and TRBJ2-5, with D possibly TRBD2 on 5 matching bases. Germline CDR1 is KGHSY and CDR2 is FQNENV. This CDR3 spans 16 amino acids. V dropped 7 bases and J dropped 4 bases, with 22 bases sitting between them.

The chain has TRBV2 and TRBJ2-3; TRBD2 might be the D (5 bases). Between the trimmed V and J ends, which lost 6 bases and 3 bases, there was a span of 16 bases. The CDR3 has 15 residues. From germline, CDR1 is SNHLY and CDR2 FYNNEI. CDR3 protein: CASSRPGGLTDTQYF. For the CDR3, the DNA is TGTGCCAGCAGCCGTCCGGGCGGGTTGACAGATACGCAGTATTTT.